A single sample is the source of the 32 T cell receptor beta chains below, sequenced in a study of radiotherapy plus CTLA-4 blockade in lung cancer (dated by TCRdb to 2016 to 2019). Library prep was done by the immunoSEQ multiplex PCR assay. Entries here come from immuneACCESS through TCRdb and include only in-frame sequences with V and J called. Some clones fail to appear in such tables; in the studies checked, an unresolved V gene covers under half of the shortfall, and the cause of the remainder is unknown. Present in this sample are 110,000 or so clones, around 75% of which were seen just once. Of the sample, roughly 5.2% falls within the top ten clones. The starting material was peripheral blood, obtained from a patient treated with radiotherapy plus ipilimumab. Receptors originate from a human donor with non-small cell lung cancer who had a partial response to radiotherapy plus ipilimumab.

V usage is TRBV25-1 and J usage is TRBJ2-3; D is possibly TRBD1 (5 bases). Trimming cost V 6 bases and J 0 bases, with 10 bases left between them. The germline gives CDR1 MGHDK, CDR2 SYGVNS. CDR3 length: 14 amino acids. This CDR3 is CASSRQTSTDTQYF. CDR3 sequence (DNA): TGTGCCAGCAGCCGACAGACTAGCACAGATACGCAGTATTTT.

This clone was observed a few times. This chain uses TRBV7-6 with TRBJ2-5; 10 bases fit TRBD2. The CDR3 extends over 20 amino acids. The V segment lost 1 base and the J segment 4 bases; nucleotides outside the gene matches: 18. Germline CDR1 reads SGHVS; CDR2 reads FNYEAQ. The CDR3 protein is CASSLVPSGSFQVGRETQYF. The CDR3 bases are TGTGCCAGCAGCTTAGTACCTAGCGGGAGCTTTCAGGTGGGGAGAGAGACCCAGTACTTC.

J is TRBJ1-5 and V is TRBV19, with D unclear. The V and J ends lost 9 bases and 5 bases respectively, with 14 bases between them. This CDR3 is built from 13 residues. Germline CDR1 is LNHDA and CDR2 is SQIVND (reference sequence). DNA of the CDR3: TGTGCCAGCGGGTCGCCCGATGATCAGCCCCAGCATTTT. This sequence encodes CASGSPDDQPQHF. The full variable domain, in which reference TRBV19 and TRBJ1-5 provide the parts outside the CDR3, is DGGITQSPKYLFRKEGQNVTLSCEQNLNHDAMYWYRQDPGQGLRLIYYSQIVNDFQKGDIAEGYSVSREKKESFPLTVTSAQKNPTAFYLCASGSPDDQPQHFGDGTRLSIL.

The sample holds a few counts of this clone. This CDR3 is CAFQPGGFFSQETQYF. Written as DNA, the CDR3 is TGTGCCTTTCAGCCAGGGGGCTTTTTCTCCCAAGAGACCCAGTACTTC. The chain has TRBV30 and TRBJ2-5; 8 bases fit TRBD1. The CDR3 length is 16 residues. Germline CDR1 reads GTSNPN; CDR2 reads SVGIG (reference sequence). Trimming took 7 bases from V and 1 from J; bases not matched to a gene: 14.

This sequence joins TRBV4-1 and TRBJ2-2; 10 bases are a match to TRBD2. Trimming removed 4 bases from V and 3 bases from J; junction bases left unmatched: 8. CDR3 length: 17 amino acids. The V gene's germline CDR1 is MGHRA and CDR2 YSYEKL. The CDR3 DNA is TGCGCCAGCAGCCCCCAGATGAGCGGGAGGGACACCGGGGAGCTGTTTTTT. Protein sequence: CASSPQMSGRDTGELFF.

The V and J genes are TRBV6-5 and TRBJ2-2; D possibly corresponds to TRBD2 (6 bases). This CDR3 has 14 residues. Per the germline V gene, CDR1 is MNHEY and CDR2 is SVGAGI. The V end was cut by 5 bases, the J end by 1 base, with 8 bases between. CDR3 sequence: CASSRDWNTGELFF. The CDR3, as DNA: TGTGCCAGCAGTAGGGACTGGAACACCGGGGAGCTGTTTTTT.

The rearrangement joins TRBV30 to TRBJ1-1; no clear D. V gave up 2 bases and J gave up 4 bases, with 11 bases separating them. Germline V gives CDR1 GTSNPN, CDR2 SVGIG (reference sequence). The CDR3 consists of 13 residues. The CDR3 spells CAWSRRIGTEAFF. CDR3 nucleotide sequence: TGTGCCTGGAGTCGCAGGATAGGCACTGAAGCTTTCTTT. Together with reference TRBV30 and TRBJ1-1, the CDR3 gives the full variable domain: SQTIHQWPATLVQPVGSPLSLECTVEGTSNPNLYWYRQAAGRGLQLLFYSVGIGQISSEVPQNLSASRPQDRQFILSSKKLLLSDSGFYLCAWSRRIGTEAFFGQGTRLTVV.

The gene calls are TRBV5-1 and TRBJ2-5; 7 nucleotides line up with TRBD2. The CDR3 extends over 15 amino acids. The V gene end was trimmed by 2 bases and the J gene end by 5 bases; junction bases not matched to a gene: 9. Germline V gene data show CDR1 as SGHRS and CDR2 as YFSETQ. The CDR3 loop is CASSFQTGTKETQYF. As DNA, the CDR3 is TGCGCCAGCAGCTTTCAAACGGGGACTAAGGAGACCCAGTACTTC.

The chain uses TRBV18 and TRBJ2-5; D is perhaps TRBD2 (6 bases). This CDR3 spans 14 amino acids. V shed 1 base and J shed 5 bases, with 11 bases lying between them. CDR1 is KGHSH and CDR2 is LQKENI in the germline V gene. The CDR3 DNA reads TGTGCCAGCTCACCACAGGGGACTTTCGAGACCCAGTACTTC. As protein: CASSPQGTFETQYF.

The CDR3 protein is CASSTGGTQNIQYF. The CDR3 DNA reads as TGTGCCAGCAGTACGGGGGGAACGCAAAACATTCAGTACTTC. The chain recombines TRBV28 with TRBJ2-4; 7 bases align to TRBD2. The CDR3 length is 14 residues. CDR1 is MDHEN, CDR2 SYDVKM, per germline. With 5 bases clipped from V and 5 bases from J, the junction kept 6 bases outside the gene matches.

The CDR3 spells CASSIMGQESNQPQHF. In DNA, the CDR3 is TGTGCCAGTAGTATTATGGGACAGGAAAGCAATCAGCCCCAGCATTTT. The V call is TRBV19, the J call TRBJ1-5; 8 nucleotides align to TRBD1. The V gene's germline CDR1 is LNHDA and CDR2 SQIVND (reference sequence). This CDR3 is built from 16 residues. The junction had 5 bases not matched to a gene; V was cut back by 3 bases and J by 1 base.

The chain uses TRBV14 and TRBJ1-1, with 7 bases lining up with TRBD1. Per the germline V gene, CDR1 is SGHDN and CDR2 is FVKESK. The CDR3 sequence is 13 residues long. V was clipped by 4 bases and J by 1 base; unmatched bases: 0. CDR3 sequence: CASSRQGNTEAFF. The CDR3 nucleotides read TGTGCCAGCAGCCGACAGGGGAACACTGAAGCTTTCTTT.

The chain combines TRBV19 with TRBJ1-2, with a tentative D call TRBD1 (6 bases). Germline CDR1 reads LNHDA; CDR2 reads SQIVND (reference sequence). Trimming pared 1 base from V and 2 bases from J, leaving 11 bases between. The CDR3 has 15 amino acids. The CDR3 nucleotides read TGTGCCAGTAGTATAGGCGGGGGCCTAAACTATGGCTACACCTTC. It translates to CASSIGGGLNYGYTF. The variable domain in full, with the rest retrieved from reference TRBV19 and TRBJ1-2, is DGGITQSPKYLFRKEGQNVTLSCEQNLNHDAMYWYRQDPGQGLRLIYYSQIVNDFQKGDIAEGYSVSREKKESFPLTVTSAQKNPTAFYLCASSIGGGLNYGYTFGSGTRLTVV.

The chain couples TRBV7-2 to TRBJ2-5; 10 nucleotides agree with TRBD2. CDR1 is SGHTA, CDR2 FQGNSA, per germline. The CDR3 contains 16 residues. V dropped 5 bases and J dropped 4; count of bases not matched to a gene: 10. The CDR3 nucleotides read TGTGCCAGCAGCCCCCCCCGGGTAGCGGGAGGAGAGACCCAGTACTTC. Translating gives CASSPPRVAGGETQYF.

V usage is TRBV28 and J usage is TRBJ1-2; unclear D gene. CDR3 length equals 15 residues. Germline V gene sequence: CDR1 MDHEN, CDR2 SYDVKM. V lost 5 bases, J lost 0 bases, and 13 bases lay in between. The CDR3 is CASSGAGITNYGYTF. CDR3 coding DNA: TGTGCCAGCAGTGGCGCGGGGATCACTAACTATGGCTACACCTTC.

The rearrangement uses TRBV6-5 and TRBJ2-5, with a weak D call TRBD2 (6 bases). The CDR3 has 14 residues. With 0 bases removed from V and 5 bases from J, the gap between germline ends came to 10 bases. The germline gives CDR1 MNHEY, CDR2 SVGAGI. The CDR3 bases are TGTGCCAGCAGTTACTCAGGAGGAGGGGAGACCCAGTACTTC. Its translation is CASSYSGGGETQYF.

V is TRBV28 and J is TRBJ2-7; D is perhaps TRBD2 (6 bases). This CDR3 region has 14 residues. The germline CDR1 and CDR2 sequences are MDHEN and SYDVKM. The V gene lost 7 bases and the J gene lost 2 bases, with 15 bases spanning the gap. The CDR3 sequence: CASIPGGPPYEQYF. As DNA, the CDR3 is TGTGCCAGCATCCCCGGGGGTCCCCCCTACGAGCAGTACTTC. Full variable domain (missing parts from reference TRBV28 and TRBJ2-7): DVKVTQSSRYLVKRTGEKVFLECVQDMDHENMFWYRQDPGLGLRLIYFSYDVKMKEKGDIPEGYSVSREKKERFSLILESASTNQTSMYLCASIPGGPPYEQYFGPGTRLTVT.

The rearrangement links TRBV6-4 to TRBJ1-1, with D perhaps matching TRBD1 (6 bases). Germline CDR1 is MRHNA and CDR2 is SNTAGT. CDR3 length: 15 amino acids. V lost 5 bases and J 1 base, leaving 14 bases between the germline ends. The CDR3 reads CASSLNPQGNTEAFF. The CDR3 DNA sequence: TGTGCCAGCAGTCTTAACCCACAGGGGAACACTGAAGCTTTCTTT.

This clone was counted only a few times. The chain links TRBV7-2 to TRBJ1-1, with D possibly being TRBD1 (6 bases). Germline loops: CDR1 SGHTA, CDR2 FQGNSA. Trimming removed 4 bases at V and 3 bases at J, with 24 bases between. The CDR3 is 18 residues long. The CDR3 here is CASSYKLQGLTRHTEAFF. The DNA for the CDR3 is TGTGCCAGCAGCTACAAACTACAGGGTTTAACGAGGCACACTGAAGCTTTCTTT.

This clone was counted between two and nine times. V and J are TRBV15 and TRBJ2-7; tentative D call: TRBD1 (6 bases). The V end was cut by 1 base, the J end by 6 bases, with 13 bases between. Germline assignment: CDR1 LNHNV and CDR2 YYDKDF (reference sequence). The CDR3 loop spans 14 amino acids. As DNA, the CDR3 is TGTGCCACCAGCAGAGGGGACGGGACAAGCGAGCAGTACTTC. Translation: CATSRGDGTSEQYF.

This clone was seen a single time. The CDR3 loop reads CASSEVRVGTGELFF. The CDR3 DNA reads as TGTGCCAGCAGTGAAGTTCGGGTCGGCACCGGGGAGCTGTTTTTT. V usage is TRBV6-1 and J usage is TRBJ2-2; D gene ambiguous. The CDR3 sequence is 15 residues long. The V end was cut by 1 base, the J end by 4 bases, with 10 bases between. The germline CDR1 and CDR2 sequences are MNHNS and SASEGT.

The CDR3 sequence: CASSLPITGEPQHF. The CDR3 nucleotides read TGTGCCAGCAGTCTCCCCATTACCGGTGAGCCCCAGCATTTT. The chain combines TRBV28 with TRBJ1-5; D remains unclear. Germline V gene lookup returns CDR1 MDHEN and CDR2 SYDVKM. The CDR3 spans 14 residues. With 5 bases removed from V and 8 bases from J, the gap between germline ends came to 16 bases.

About this clone itself: This CDR3 is also generated by other DNA sequences in the sample. This rearrangement joins TRBV28 to TRBJ1-2, with 7 bases aligning to TRBD1. The CDR3 is 12 residues long. V was pared by 6 bases and J by 2 bases, with 0 bases of the junction left unmatched. Germline assignment: CDR1 MDHEN and CDR2 SYDVKM. The CDR3 region is CASSRGNYGYTF. The CDR3 DNA is TGTGCCAGCAGCAGGGGGAACTATGGCTACACCTTC.

V usage is TRBV6-5 and J usage is TRBJ1-2, with TRBD1 matching 7 bases. The CDR3 loop spans 14 amino acids. The trim removed 5 bases at V and 8 bases at J, leaving 11 bases unmatched. Per germline, CDR1 MNHEY and CDR2 SVGAGI. The CDR3 loop reads CASSESRGQQGYTF. The CDR3 region has the DNA TGTGCCAGCAGTGAATCGAGGGGACAGCAAGGCTACACCTTC.

This chain uses TRBV9 with TRBJ2-5; 10 bases map to TRBD1. The CDR3 is 15 residues long. V was clipped by 4 bases and J by 5 bases; unmatched bases: 8. The germline V gene has CDR1 SGDLS and CDR2 YYNGEE. CDR3 sequence (DNA): TGTGCCAGCAGCCCACGACAGGGGGCTTTGGAGACCCAGTACTTC. Translating gives CASSPRQGALETQYF.

This CDR3 is CASSYYLREAFF. CDR3 bases: TGTGCCAGCAGTTACTATCTCCGTGAAGCTTTCTTT. This rearrangement joins TRBV6-5 to TRBJ1-1; D is unclear. Trimming stripped 1 base from V and 7 bases from J, with 7 bases between. CDR1 MNHEY and CDR2 SVGAGI come from the germline V gene. This CDR3 spans 12 amino acids.

This chain links TRBV2 with TRBJ1-5, with 9 bases lining up with TRBD1. Germline V gene sequence: CDR1 SNHLY, CDR2 FYNNEI. The CDR3 has 12 residues. Losses at the gene ends were 6 bases for V and 7 bases for J; bases not matched to a gene: 1. CDR3 in amino acids: CASSGQGQPQHF. In nucleotides, the CDR3 is TGTGCCAGCAGCGGACAGGGGCAGCCCCAGCATTTT. The variable domain in full, with the rest retrieved from reference TRBV2 and TRBJ1-5, is EPEVTQTPSHQVTQMGQEVILRCVPISNHLYFYWYRQILGQKVEFLVSFYNNEISEKSEIFDDQFSVERPDGSNFTLKIRSTKLEDSAMYFCASSGQGQPQHFGDGTRLSIL.

The V and J genes are TRBV6-1 and TRBJ2-2; the match to TRBD1 covers 9 bases. The CDR3 sequence is 13 residues long. Germline CDR1 reads MNHNS; CDR2 reads SASEGT. V trimming: 7 bases; J trimming: 9 bases; junction bases outside the gene matches: 6. In DNA form, the CDR3 reads TGTGCCAGCAACGGACAGGGGACCAGGGAGCTGTTTTTT. Its protein product is CASNGQGTRELFF.

V gene TRBV4-1 combines with J gene TRBJ1-4, with D maybe TRBD1 (6 bases). The CDR3 is made up of 15 amino acids. CDR1 is MGHRA and CDR2 is YSYEKL in the germline V gene. The V end was cut by 2 bases, the J end by 4 bases, with 11 bases between. As DNA, the CDR3 is TGCGCCAGCAGCCAACAGGGGCACGGTAATGAAAAACTGTTTTTT. Translation gives CASSQQGHGNEKLFF.

This chain joins TRBV6-1 and TRBJ2-7; 9 positions agree with TRBD1. Germline lookup yields CDR1 MNHNS and CDR2 SASEGT. The junction had 6 bases not matched to a gene; V was cut back by 6 bases and J by 6 bases. CDR3 length: 13 amino acids. The CDR3 nucleotides read TGTGCCAGCAGGATACAGGGGGCGGGCGAGCAGTACGTC. It yields the protein CASRIQGAGEQYV.

With respect to this clone: Other DNA variants within this sample encode the same CDR3. The chain combines TRBV29-1 with TRBJ1-1; TRBD1 is a possible D gene (5 bases). V shed 4 bases and J shed 8 bases, with 8 bases lying between them. Germline-derived CDR1 and CDR2 are SQVTM and ANQGSEA. The CDR3 totals 10 residues. The CDR3 nucleotides are TGCAGCGTTGTACGGACAGAAGCTTTCTTT. It is translated as CSVVRTEAFF.

CDR3 residues: CASSLSRSPGEQFF. In DNA form, the CDR3 reads TGTGCCAGCAGTTTAAGTAGAAGCCCGGGTGAGCAGTTCTTC. The chain couples TRBV27 to TRBJ2-1, with D uncertain. V lost 2 bases and J lost 9, with 14 bases in between. Germline V CDR1 and CDR2: MNHEY, SMNVEV (reference sequence). The CDR3 runs 14 residues.